The 32 T cell receptor beta chains below come from one sample, sequenced in a study of shared clonotypes between healthy human individuals. Libraries were prepared by immunoSEQ multiplex PCR; TCRdb keeps only in-frame clonotypes and omits some of them. This table has more than 2 million clones, roughly 96% appearing once. The source material was naive CD4+ T cells sorted from blood. Subset described: CD45RA+ positively selected. The receptors come from a man aged 18 to 29 in good health.

J is TRBJ1-5 and V is TRBV27; the D is unclear. CDR3 length: 15 residues. Deletions cut 1 base from V and 2 bases from J, with 9 bases between. The V gene's germline CDR1 is MNHEY and CDR2 SMNVEV (reference sequence). The CDR3, as DNA: TGTGCCAGCAGTTTATGGAGCGAGGGCAATCAGCCCCAGCATTTT. Its translation: CASSLWSEGNQPQHF.

The chain couples TRBV9 to TRBJ1-5; D is possibly TRBD1 (5 bases). Trimming cost V 0 bases and J 4 bases, with 8 bases left between them. In germline, CDR1 is SGDLS, CDR2 YYNGEE. CDR3 length equals 14 residues. CDR3 nucleotide sequence: TGTGCCAGCAGCGTAGATGCAGGGAATCAGCCCCAGCATTTT. Translated: CASSVDAGNQPQHF.

Concerning this clone: Within the sample, other DNA sequences also encode this same CDR3. The rearrangement uses TRBV4-1 and TRBJ2-7, with a tentative D call TRBD1 (5 bases). The CDR3 has 13 residues. V was trimmed by 6 bases and J by 0 bases, leaving 9 bases between them. Per germline, CDR1 MGHRA and CDR2 YSYEKL. The DNA of the CDR3 is TGCGCCAGCAGTCAAACAGGCTCCTACGAGCAGTACTTC. Amino acids: CASSQTGSYEQYF.

V usage is TRBV5-6 and J usage is TRBJ1-2, with 7 bases fitting TRBD1. Per the germline V gene, CDR1 is SGHDT and CDR2 is YYEEEE. The CDR3 sequence is 16 residues long. The V gene end was trimmed by 3 bases and the J gene end by 2 bases; junction bases not matched to a gene: 10. Written as DNA, the CDR3 is TGTGCCAGCAGCTCCCCGGGCACAGGGGTAAACTATGGCTACACCTTC. Protein product: CASSSPGTGVNYGYTF. Looking up the rest from reference TRBV5-6 and TRBJ1-2 gives the full variable domain: DAGVTQSPTHLIKTRGQQVTLRCSPKSGHDTVSWYQQALGQGPQFIFQYYEEEERQRGNFPDRFSGHQFPNYSSELNVNALLLGDSALYLCASSSPGTGVNYGYTFGSGTRLTVV.

The J gene is TRBJ2-5, the V gene TRBV27; possibly TRBD2 for D (5 bases). The CDR3 consists of 13 residues. The germline V gene encodes CDR1 MNHEY and CDR2 SMNVEV (reference sequence). The V end was cut by 5 bases, the J end by 3 bases, with 10 bases between. CDR3 sequence (DNA): TGTGCCAGCAGTCCTGCGGGTGAAGAGACCCAGTACTTC. It codes for CASSPAGEETQYF.

The chain has TRBV7-2 and TRBJ1-6; the D gene is possibly TRBD1 (6 bases). The CDR3 runs 14 residues. Germline loops: CDR1 SGHTA, CDR2 FQGNSA. V was pared by 1 base and J by 10 bases, with 11 bases between. The CDR3 nucleotides read TGTGCCAGCAGCTTAGGGACAGCAGACTCACCCCTCCACTTT. This sequence encodes CASSLGTADSPLHF. The variable domain in full, with the rest retrieved from reference TRBV7-2 and TRBJ1-6, is GAGVSQSPSNKVTEKGKDVELRCDPISGHTALYWYRQSLGQGLEFLIYFQGNSAPDKSGLPSDRFSAERTGGSVSTLTIQRTQQEDSAVYLCASSLGTADSPLHFGNGTRLTVT.

V gene TRBV9 combines with J gene TRBJ2-3, with TRBD2 identical over 10 bases. Germline V CDR1 and CDR2: SGDLS, YYNGEE. This CDR3 comprises 18 residues. V was clipped by 0 bases and J by 0 bases; unmatched bases: 7. CDR3 bases: TGTGCCAGCAGCGTAGGGGAGCGGGAGGGACCGAGCACAGATACGCAGTATTTT. This translates into CASSVGEREGPSTDTQYF.

J is TRBJ2-3 and V is TRBV7-3; a possible D gene is TRBD2 (6 bases). Trimming cost V 5 bases and J 0 bases, with 12 bases left between them. There are 15 residues in the CDR3. The V gene's germline CDR1 is SGHTA and CDR2 FQGTGA. The CDR3 coding sequence is TGTGCCAGCAGCCAAACCGGGACTAGCACAGATACGCAGTATTTT. Translation gives CASSQTGTSTDTQYF.

Remarks on this clone: The germline gene is not matched at one end of the junction; a read error may be the cause. This chain links TRBV7-7 with TRBJ2-5; 10 bases are shared with TRBD2. This CDR3 is built from 16 residues. Germline V gene sequence: CDR1 SSHAT, CDR2 FNYEAQ (reference sequence). CDR3 region: CASSPGLAAYQETQYF. The CDR3 nucleotides read TGTGCTAGCAGTCCCGGACTAGCGGCGTACCAAGAGACCCAGTACTTC.

V is TRBV5-4 and J is TRBJ2-2; TRBD1 agrees at 12 bases. The CDR3 totals 15 residues. Germline trimming cut 5 bases from V and 6 bases from J; bases unmatched to any gene: 5. Germline CDR1 reads SGHNT; CDR2 reads YYREEE (reference sequence). The CDR3 sequence is CASSLGQGAPGELFF. The CDR3 DNA reads as TGTGCCAGCAGTCTGGGACAGGGGGCTCCCGGGGAGCTGTTTTTT. Combining the CDR3 with reference TRBV5-4 and TRBJ2-2 gives the whole variable domain ETGVTQSPTHLIKTRGQQVTLRCSSQSGHNTVSWYQQALGQGPQFIFQYYREEENGRGNFPPRFSGLQFPNYSSELNVNALELDDSALYLCASSLGQGAPGELFFGEGSRLTVL.

The J gene is TRBJ1-4, the V gene TRBV30, with 7 bases matching TRBD1. V gave up 5 bases and J gave up 5 bases; unmatched junction bases: 2. CDR1 is GTSNPN, CDR2 SVGIG, per germline (reference sequence). The CDR3 spans 12 residues. The CDR3: CAWDRVNEKLFF. DNA of the CDR3: TGTGCCTGGGACAGGGTGAATGAAAAACTGTTTTTT.

The chain recombines TRBV30 with TRBJ2-7; 7 positions agree with TRBD2. In germline, CDR1 is GTSNPN, CDR2 SVGIG (reference sequence). The CDR3 runs 11 residues. CDR3 coding DNA: TGTGCGCGGGGGTTTACCTACGAGCAGTACTTC. Its translation is CARGFTYEQYF. The full variable domain, rest sourced from reference TRBV30 and TRBJ2-7, is SQTIHQWPATLVQPVGSPLSLECTVEGTSNPNLYWYRQAAGRGLQLLFYSVGIGQISSEVPQNLSASRPQDRQFILSSKKLLLSDSGFYLCARGFTYEQYFGPGTRLTVT.

V gene TRBV23-1 combines with J gene TRBJ2-3; D uncertain. TRBV23-1 has ORF status, its function being uncertain. Trimming took 9 bases from V and 4 from J, leaving 5 bases between them. This CDR3 is built from 10 residues. The CDR3 coding sequence is TGCGCCAGTCTCCCAGATACGCAGTATTTT. It codes for CASLPDTQYF.

In its sample, this clone was seen once. The chain combines TRBV30 with TRBJ1-6, with D tentatively TRBD1 (6 bases). The CDR3 has 13 residues. CDR1 and CDR2 (germline): GTSNPN, SVGIG (reference sequence). The V and J ends lost 4 bases and 7 bases respectively, with 11 bases between them. The CDR3 loop is CAWMRGGNSPLHF. CDR3 coding DNA: TGTGCCTGGATGAGAGGGGGGAATTCACCCCTCCACTTT.

The V gene is TRBV19, the J gene TRBJ1-3; D is uncertain. The CDR3 sequence is 16 residues long. CDR1 is LNHDA and CDR2 is SQIVND in the germline V gene (reference sequence). V lost 5 bases, J lost 0 bases, and 14 bases lay in between. This CDR3 reads CASSEPRTFSGNTIYF. The CDR3 region has the DNA TGTGCCAGTAGTGAACCCAGGACCTTCTCTGGAAACACCATATATTTT.

CDR3 coding DNA: TGCAGCGTTGCTACCCCGGGACAGGGGGCCGGGGAGCAGTACTTC. Encoded protein: CSVATPGQGAGEQYF. V usage is TRBV29-1 and J usage is TRBJ2-7; 12 nucleotides line up with TRBD1. Per germline, CDR1 SQVTM and CDR2 ANQGSEA. V was clipped by 4 bases and J by 7 bases; unmatched bases: 11. This CDR3 contains 15 residues.

The gene calls are TRBV28 and TRBJ1-6; no clear D. CDR1 and CDR2 from the germline V gene are MDHEN and SYDVKM. V was trimmed by 2 bases and J by 0 bases, leaving 17 bases between them. This CDR3 has 19 amino acids. The DNA for the CDR3 is TGTGCCAGCAGTTTAAACCCCTCAGAGAGTAGCTCCTATAATTCACCCCTCCACTTT. The encoded protein is CASSLNPSESSSYNSPLHF.

The rearrangement links TRBV4-3 to TRBJ2-1; 7 bases are shared with TRBD1. J gave up 12 bases and V 4 bases, and 12 bases lay outside the gene matches. CDR3 length: 14 residues. Germline V gene lookup returns CDR1 LGHNA and CDR2 YSLEER. The CDR3 sequence is CASSPADREWVQFF. CDR3 DNA sequence: TGCGCCAGCAGCCCAGCCGACAGGGAATGGGTGCAGTTCTTC.

Turning to this clone: Different DNA sequences within this sample yield the same CDR3. CDR3 coding DNA: TGTGCCAGCAGGCCCGGGACCACCTACGAGCAGTACTTC. Amino acids: CASRPGTTYEQYF. This chain connects TRBV6-5 to TRBJ2-7; possibly TRBD1 or TRBD2 for D (5 bases each). The CDR3 is made up of 13 amino acids. Looked up from germline, CDR1 is MNHEY and CDR2 is SVGAGI. V lost 6 bases to trimming and J lost 2 bases, with 11 bases between them.

This chain joins TRBV19 and TRBJ1-2, with D possibly TRBD1 on 5 matching bases. Germline CDR1 LNHDA, CDR2 SQIVND (reference sequence). V dropped 3 bases and J dropped 7 bases, with 15 bases sitting between them. This CDR3 has 14 residues. For the CDR3, the DNA is TGTGCCAGTAGTATGGACACTCACATTGGTGGCTACACCTTC. Amino acids: CASSMDTHIGGYTF.

The gene calls are TRBV7-2 and TRBJ1-1; 7 positions match TRBD1. V lost 5 bases, J lost 4 bases, and 4 bases stayed unmatched. The V gene's germline CDR1 is SGHTA and CDR2 FQGNSA. The CDR3 has 13 residues. The CDR3 reads CASSPTGFTEAFF. The CDR3 nucleotides read TGTGCCAGCAGCCCGACAGGGTTCACTGAAGCTTTCTTT.

The chain links TRBV4-1 to TRBJ1-2; 7 bases are shared with TRBD1. With V trimmed by 2 bases and J by 4 bases, 4 bases remained unmatched. There are 14 residues in the CDR3. Germline assignment: CDR1 MGHRA and CDR2 YSYEKL. CDR3 nucleotide sequence: TGCGCCAGCAGCCAACCGGACAGGCTCTATGGCTACACCTTC. Protein product: CASSQPDRLYGYTF.

The chain uses TRBV9 and TRBJ2-3; perhaps TRBD2 as D (5 bases). CDR1 and CDR2 (germline): SGDLS, YYNGEE. The V end was cut by 4 bases, the J end by 3 bases, with 15 bases between. The length of the CDR3 is 15 residues. The CDR3 bases are TGTGCCAGCAGCTTGCTCCTAGGAGGTACAGATACGCAGTATTTT. Translating gives CASSLLLGGTDTQYF.

The chain combines TRBV7-2 with TRBJ2-3; the match to TRBD2 covers 8 bases. Germline assignment: CDR1 SGHTA and CDR2 FQGNSA. Trimming removed 5 bases from V and 0 bases from J; junction bases left unmatched: 4. The CDR3 is made up of 15 amino acids. The CDR3 reads CASSERGSSTDTQYF. The CDR3, as DNA: TGTGCCAGCAGCGAGCGGGGGTCTAGCACAGATACGCAGTATTTT.

This clone was found once. This chain uses TRBV18 with TRBJ2-2; weak D call: TRBD1 (5 bases). The germline CDR1 and CDR2 sequences are KGHSH and LQKENI. V lost 3 bases and J 5 bases, leaving 13 bases between the germline ends. The CDR3 sequence is 15 residues long. Here the CDR3 reads CASSPSTERTGELFF. Here the CDR3 DNA reads TGTGCCAGCTCACCCTCGACAGAGAGGACCGGGGAGCTGTTTTTT.

Remarks on this clone: Because the CDR3 is missing its conserved closing phenylalanine or tryptophan, this is likely a read error. The DNA is omitted, as the CDR3 cannot be located on it reliably, and the CDR3 follows TCRdb's listing. The genes are TRBV6-1 and TRBJ1-2; TRBD1 reflects the table's D call only, with no check against the DNA. The CDR3 spans 12 residues, counting both ends. CDR1 is MNHNS and CDR2 is SASEGT in the germline V gene. The CDR3 sequence: CASSEAGRQPQG.

This chain connects TRBV4-3 to TRBJ1-3; a weak D match, TRBD1 (5 bases). The V and J ends lost 0 bases and 4 bases respectively, with 7 bases between them. Per the germline V gene, CDR1 is LGHNA and CDR2 is YSLEER. CDR3 length: 14 residues. CDR3 DNA: TGCGCCAGCAGCCAAGATGGGGACGGAAACACCATATATTTT. This gives the protein CASSQDGDGNTIYF.

The gene calls are TRBV5-1 and TRBJ2-3; D tentatively reads TRBD1 or TRBD2 (5 bases each). The CDR3 runs 18 residues. Germline CDR1 and CDR2: SGHRS and YFSETQ. Trimming took off 3 bases at V and 0 bases at J, with 20 bases between the two ends. This chain's CDR3 is CASSSLPPGRKSTDTQYF. The CDR3 nucleotides read TGCGCCAGCAGCTCACTACCTCCGGGACGGAAGAGCACAGATACGCAGTATTTT.

This clone was observed many times. The genes are TRBV29-1 and TRBJ1-2, with D perhaps TRBD1 (5 bases). Germline V gives CDR1 SQVTM, CDR2 ANQGSEA. The CDR3 loop spans 13 amino acids. Between the trimmed V and J ends, which lost 3 bases and 8 bases, there was a span of 16 bases. CDR3 in amino acids: CSVDPGQAKGYTF. The CDR3 bases are TGCAGCGTTGACCCAGGGCAAGCGAAAGGCTACACCTTC.

The chain combines TRBV30 with TRBJ2-2; D may be TRBD1 (6 bases). The germline V and J ends were trimmed by 1 base and 7 bases, with 10 bases remaining between them. Germline CDR1 and CDR2: GTSNPN and SVGIG (reference sequence). CDR3 length: 13 residues. For the CDR3, the DNA is TGTGCCTGGAGTGGGACAGTTAACGGGGAGCTGTTTTTT. Its translation is CAWSGTVNGELFF.

The rearrangement uses TRBV9 and TRBJ1-3; no definite D call. The germline CDR1 and CDR2 sequences are SGDLS and YYNGEE. V was cut by 0 bases and J by 1 base, with 14 bases left in between. This CDR3 spans 17 amino acids. The CDR3 spells CASSVATGGGSGNTIYF. CDR3 bases: TGTGCCAGCAGCGTAGCTACGGGTGGAGGATCTGGAAACACCATATATTTT.

A remark on this clone: The same CDR3 is also encoded by other DNA sequences in this sample. J is TRBJ2-7 and V is TRBV10-3; maybe TRBD1 (5 bases). This CDR3 is built from 13 residues. Germline CDR1 and CDR2: ENHRY and SYGVKD. The V end lost 4 bases, the J end lost 2 bases, and 9 bases lay between the germline ends. CDR3 residues: CAISVTGTYEQYF. The CDR3 DNA reads as TGTGCCATCAGTGTAACAGGAACCTACGAGCAGTACTTC.